Below, one T cell receptor beta chain is given with its context. Its antigen is as yet unknown. This specimen comes from a study of T cell responses to AZD1222 COVID-19 vaccine. Study-level results: Regions 160-218 and 743-854 held dominance among vaccine-associated CD4 TCRs, which spanned spike. White British donors predominated, females outnumbered males, and clonal diversity was possibly underestimated. A rise in Spike-specific TCR breadth and depth followed two AZD1222 doses.

Method: immunoSEQ multiplex PCR; TCRdb's copy keeps in-frame clones and lacks some. The sample contains 150,000 to 200,000 clones, roughly 91% of which appear only once. Losses at the gene ends were 5 bases for V and 2 bases for J; bases not matched to a gene: 9. This CDR3 has 16 amino acids. The germline V gene has CDR1 SNHLY and CDR2 FYNNEI. The TCR originated in an adult in good health. This chain joins TRBV2 and TRBJ1-5; 7 nucleotides agree with TRBD1. The starting material was peripheral blood, obtained on day 0 of AZD1222 vaccination. DNA for the CDR3: TGTGCCAGCAGTCCTAGGGGGCGGTTGGGCAATCAGCCCCAGCATTTT. It translates to CASSPRGRLGNQPQHF.